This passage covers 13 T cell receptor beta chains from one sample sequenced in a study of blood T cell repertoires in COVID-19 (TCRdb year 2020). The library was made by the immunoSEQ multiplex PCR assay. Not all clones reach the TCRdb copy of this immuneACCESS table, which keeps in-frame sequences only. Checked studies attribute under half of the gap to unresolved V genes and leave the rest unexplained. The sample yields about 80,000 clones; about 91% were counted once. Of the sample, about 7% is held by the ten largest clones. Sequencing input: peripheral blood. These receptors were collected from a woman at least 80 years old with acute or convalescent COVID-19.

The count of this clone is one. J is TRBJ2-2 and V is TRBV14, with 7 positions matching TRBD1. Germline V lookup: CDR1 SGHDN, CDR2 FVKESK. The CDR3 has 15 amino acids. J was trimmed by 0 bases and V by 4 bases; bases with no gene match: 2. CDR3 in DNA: TGTGCCAGCAGCCCCGGGACAGCGAACACCGGGGAGCTGTTTTTT. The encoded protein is CASSPGTANTGELFF.

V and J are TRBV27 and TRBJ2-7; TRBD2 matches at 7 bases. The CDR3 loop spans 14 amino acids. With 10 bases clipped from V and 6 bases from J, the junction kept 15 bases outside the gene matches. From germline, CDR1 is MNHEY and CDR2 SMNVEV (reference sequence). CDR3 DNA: TGTGCCACCAGCAAGCGGGGCACGAATGGCGAGCAGTACTTC. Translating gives CATSKRGTNGEQYF.

As DNA, the CDR3 is TGTGCCAGCAGCATCAAAAGGACAGAGAATGAAAAACTGTTTTTT. Protein sequence: CASSIKRTENEKLFF. V usage is TRBV7-9 and J usage is TRBJ1-4, with D possibly matching TRBD1 (6 bases). CDR3 length: 15 amino acids. Germline V gene sequence: CDR1 SEHNR, CDR2 FQNEAQ (reference sequence). V lost 5 bases and J lost 5, with 15 bases in between. The full variable domain, its missing parts supplied by reference TRBV7-9 and TRBJ1-4, is DTGVSQNPRHKITKRGQNVTFRCDPISEHNRLYWYRQTLGQGPEFLTYFQNEAQLEKSRLLSDRFSAERPKGSFSTLEIQRTEQGDSAMYLCASSIKRTENEKLFFGSGTQLSVL.

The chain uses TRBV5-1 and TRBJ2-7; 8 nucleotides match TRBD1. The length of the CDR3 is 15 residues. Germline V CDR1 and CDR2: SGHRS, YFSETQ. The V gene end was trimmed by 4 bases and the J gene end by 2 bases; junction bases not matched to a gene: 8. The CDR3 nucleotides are TGCGCCAGCAGCACCACCGGGACAGGAACCTACGAGCAGTACTTC. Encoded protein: CASSTTGTGTYEQYF.

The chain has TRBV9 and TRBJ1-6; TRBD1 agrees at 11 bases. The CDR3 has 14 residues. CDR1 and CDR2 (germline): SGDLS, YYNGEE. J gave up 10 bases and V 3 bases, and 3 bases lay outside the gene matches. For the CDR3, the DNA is TGTGCCAGCAGCGCCGGGACAGGGGGATCACCCCTCCACTTT. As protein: CASSAGTGGSPLHF. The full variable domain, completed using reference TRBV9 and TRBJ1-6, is DSGVTQTPKHLITATGQRVTLRCSPRSGDLSVYWYQQSLDQGLQFLIQYYNGEERAKGNILERFSAQQFPDLHSELNLSSLELGDSALYFCASSAGTGGSPLHFGNGTRLTVT.

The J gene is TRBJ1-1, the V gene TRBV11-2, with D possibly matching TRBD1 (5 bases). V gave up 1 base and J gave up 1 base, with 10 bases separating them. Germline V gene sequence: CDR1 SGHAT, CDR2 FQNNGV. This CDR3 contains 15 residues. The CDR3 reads CASSLGQGWNTEAFF. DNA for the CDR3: TGTGCCAGCAGCTTAGGGCAGGGTTGGAACACTGAAGCTTTCTTT.

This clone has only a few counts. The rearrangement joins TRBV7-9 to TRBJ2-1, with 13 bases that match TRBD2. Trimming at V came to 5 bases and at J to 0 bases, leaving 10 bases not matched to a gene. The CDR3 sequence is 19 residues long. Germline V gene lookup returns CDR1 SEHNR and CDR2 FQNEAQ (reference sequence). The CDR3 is CASSGSGLAGLSSYNEQFF. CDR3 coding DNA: TGTGCCAGCAGCGGTTCGGGACTAGCGGGACTAAGCTCCTACAATGAGCAGTTCTTC.

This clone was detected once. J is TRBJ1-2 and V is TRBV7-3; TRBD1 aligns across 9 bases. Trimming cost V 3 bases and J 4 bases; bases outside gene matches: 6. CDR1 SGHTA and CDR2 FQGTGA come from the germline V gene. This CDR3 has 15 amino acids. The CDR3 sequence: CASSFTGGAGYGYTF. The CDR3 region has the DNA TGTGCCAGCAGCTTTACAGGGGGCGCAGGCTATGGCTACACCTTC. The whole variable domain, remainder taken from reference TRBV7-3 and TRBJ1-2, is GAGVSQTPSNKVTEKGKYVELRCDPISGHTALYWYRQSLGQGPEFLIYFQGTGAADDSGLPNDRFFAVRPEGSVSTLKIQRTERGDSAVYLCASSFTGGAGYGYTFGSGTRLTVV.

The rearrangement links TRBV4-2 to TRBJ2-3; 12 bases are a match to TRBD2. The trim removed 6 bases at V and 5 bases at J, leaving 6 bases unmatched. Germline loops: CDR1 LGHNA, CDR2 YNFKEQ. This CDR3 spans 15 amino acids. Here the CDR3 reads CASRTSGSNVDTQYF. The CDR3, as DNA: TGTGCCAGCAGGACTAGCGGGAGTAATGTAGATACGCAGTATTTT.

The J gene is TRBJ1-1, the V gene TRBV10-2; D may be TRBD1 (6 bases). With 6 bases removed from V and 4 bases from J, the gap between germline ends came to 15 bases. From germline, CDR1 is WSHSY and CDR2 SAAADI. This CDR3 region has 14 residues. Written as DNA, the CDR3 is TGCGCCAGCAGGGGGGGGGCGGGCAGCACTGAAGCTTTCTTT. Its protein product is CASRGGAGSTEAFF.

CDR3 sequence: CASSPGSTDTQYF. CDR3 bases: TGTGCCAGCAGCCCGGGGAGCACAGATACGCAGTATTTT. This chain uses TRBV5-4 with TRBJ2-3; D is perhaps TRBD2 (5 bases). The CDR3 sequence is 13 residues long. V was clipped by 4 bases and J by 0 bases, with 6 bases between them. Germline CDR1 and CDR2: SGHNT and YYREEE (reference sequence).

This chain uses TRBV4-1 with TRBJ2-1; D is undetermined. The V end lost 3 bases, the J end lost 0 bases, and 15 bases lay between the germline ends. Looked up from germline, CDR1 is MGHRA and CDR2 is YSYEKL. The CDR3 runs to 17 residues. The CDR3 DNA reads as TGCGCCAGCAGCCAGGCCTACAGTCCTGGCTCCTACAATGAGCAGTTCTTC. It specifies CASSQAYSPGSYNEQFF.

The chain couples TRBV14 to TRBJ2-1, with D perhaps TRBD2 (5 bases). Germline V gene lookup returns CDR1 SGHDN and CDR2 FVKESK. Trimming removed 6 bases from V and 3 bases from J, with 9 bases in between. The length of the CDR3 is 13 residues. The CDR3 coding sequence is TGTGCCAGCAGACCCGACTACTACAATGAGCAGTTCTTC. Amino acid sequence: CASRPDYYNEQFF.